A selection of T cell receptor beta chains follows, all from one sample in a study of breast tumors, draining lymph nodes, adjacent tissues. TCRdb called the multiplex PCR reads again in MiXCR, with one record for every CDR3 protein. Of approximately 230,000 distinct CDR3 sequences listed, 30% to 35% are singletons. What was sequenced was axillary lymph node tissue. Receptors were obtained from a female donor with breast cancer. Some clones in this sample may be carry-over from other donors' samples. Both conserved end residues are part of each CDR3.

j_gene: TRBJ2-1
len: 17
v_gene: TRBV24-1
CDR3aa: CATSETGTSITYNEQFF

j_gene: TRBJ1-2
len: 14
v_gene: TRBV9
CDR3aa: CASSVSGQDYGYTF

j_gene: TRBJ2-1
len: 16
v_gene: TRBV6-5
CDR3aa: CAGSLGRRLPYNEQFF

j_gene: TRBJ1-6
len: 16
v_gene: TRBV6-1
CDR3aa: CASTPLASSYNSPLHF

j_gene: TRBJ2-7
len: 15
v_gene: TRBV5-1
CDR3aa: CASSPEAGGLYEQYF

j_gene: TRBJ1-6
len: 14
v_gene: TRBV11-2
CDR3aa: CASSHARGNSPLHF

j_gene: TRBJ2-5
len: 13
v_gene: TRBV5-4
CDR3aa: CASSWDRQETQYF

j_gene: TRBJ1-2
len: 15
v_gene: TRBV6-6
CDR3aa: CASSHSISGQYGYTF

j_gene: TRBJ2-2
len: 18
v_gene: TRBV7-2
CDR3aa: CASSLAGTSGGPTGELFF

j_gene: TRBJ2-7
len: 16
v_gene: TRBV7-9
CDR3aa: CASSLLAGRQFYEQYF

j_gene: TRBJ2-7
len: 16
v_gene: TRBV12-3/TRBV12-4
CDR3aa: CASSFPPSSGRYEQYF

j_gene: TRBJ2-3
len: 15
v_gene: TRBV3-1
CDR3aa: CASSLTTSGTDTQYF

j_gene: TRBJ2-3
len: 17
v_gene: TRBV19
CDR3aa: CASTQTWGLAATDTQYF

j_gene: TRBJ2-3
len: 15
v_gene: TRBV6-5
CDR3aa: CASSHRAASTDTQYF

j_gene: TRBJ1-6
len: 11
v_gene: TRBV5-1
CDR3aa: CASSLRAPLHF

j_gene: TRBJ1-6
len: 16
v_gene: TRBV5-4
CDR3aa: CASSTLAGGRNSPLHF

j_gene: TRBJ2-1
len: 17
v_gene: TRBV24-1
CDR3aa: CATSDSLAGPARNEQFF

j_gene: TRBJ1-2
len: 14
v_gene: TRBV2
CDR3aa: CASTRRGVEGGYTF

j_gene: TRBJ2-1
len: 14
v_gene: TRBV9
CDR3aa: CASSVGVKGAEQFF

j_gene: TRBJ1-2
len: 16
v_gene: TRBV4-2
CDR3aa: CASSQVEPGRNYGYTF

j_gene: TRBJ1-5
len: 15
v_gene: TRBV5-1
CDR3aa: CASSLGGPGNQPQHF

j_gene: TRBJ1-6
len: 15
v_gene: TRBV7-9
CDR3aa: CASSFPGQGKSPLHF

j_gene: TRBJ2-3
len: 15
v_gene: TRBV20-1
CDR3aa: CSATSRTSSTDTQYF

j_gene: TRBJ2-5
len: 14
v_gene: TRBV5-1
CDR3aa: CASSLTGELETQYF

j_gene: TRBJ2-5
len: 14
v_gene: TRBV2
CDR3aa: CASSEARAEETQYF

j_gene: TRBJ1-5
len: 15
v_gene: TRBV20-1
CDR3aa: CSARDLRYSNQPQHF

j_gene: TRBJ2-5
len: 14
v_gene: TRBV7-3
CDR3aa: CASSRDGGGETQYF

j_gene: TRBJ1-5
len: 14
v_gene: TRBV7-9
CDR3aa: CASSYGQPDQPQHF

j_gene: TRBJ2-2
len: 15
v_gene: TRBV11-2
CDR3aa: CASSFGTGNTGELFF

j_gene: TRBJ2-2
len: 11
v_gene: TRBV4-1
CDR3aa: CASSETGELFF

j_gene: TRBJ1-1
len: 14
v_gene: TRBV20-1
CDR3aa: CSAAGTGTDTEAFF

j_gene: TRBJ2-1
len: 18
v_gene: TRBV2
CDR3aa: CASSEGLAGGFPFNEQFF

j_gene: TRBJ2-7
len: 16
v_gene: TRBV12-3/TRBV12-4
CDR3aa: CASSSFLAGGSYEQYF

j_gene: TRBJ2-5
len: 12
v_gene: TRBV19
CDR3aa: CASSGTGETQYF

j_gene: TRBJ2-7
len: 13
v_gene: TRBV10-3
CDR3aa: CAITGGSALRQYF

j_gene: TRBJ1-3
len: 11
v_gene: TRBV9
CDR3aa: CASRGVHTIYF

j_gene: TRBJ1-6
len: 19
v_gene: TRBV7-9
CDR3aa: CASSLPSGGGTGLGSPLHF

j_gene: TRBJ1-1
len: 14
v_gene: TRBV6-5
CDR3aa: CASSYGGAHTEAFF

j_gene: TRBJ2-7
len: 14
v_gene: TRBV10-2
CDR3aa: CASASGGGSYEQYF

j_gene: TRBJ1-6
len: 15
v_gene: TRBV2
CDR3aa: CASRGQGNENSPLHF

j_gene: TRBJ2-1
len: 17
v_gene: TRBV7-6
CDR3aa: CASSLYGTSGTYNEQFF

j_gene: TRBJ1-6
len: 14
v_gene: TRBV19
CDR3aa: CASRRDGRNSPLHF

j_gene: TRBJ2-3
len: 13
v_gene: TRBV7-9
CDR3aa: CASSAGSTDTQYF

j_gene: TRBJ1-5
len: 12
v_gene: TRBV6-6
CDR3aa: CATGLGDQPQHF

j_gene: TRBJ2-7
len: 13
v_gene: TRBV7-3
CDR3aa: CASSPTGGGEQYF

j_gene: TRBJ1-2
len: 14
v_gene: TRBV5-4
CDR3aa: CASSQRGADSGNTF

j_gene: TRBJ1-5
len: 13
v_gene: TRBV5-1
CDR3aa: CASRRTGHETQHF

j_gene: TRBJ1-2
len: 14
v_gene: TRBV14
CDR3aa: CASSPVGQNYGYTF

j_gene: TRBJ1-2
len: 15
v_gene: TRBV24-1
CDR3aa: CATSGPQGQLTGYTF

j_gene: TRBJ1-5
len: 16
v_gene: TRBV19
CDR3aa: CASSIKGTGGGQPQHF

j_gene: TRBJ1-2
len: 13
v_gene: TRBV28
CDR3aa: CASRITGGAGYTF

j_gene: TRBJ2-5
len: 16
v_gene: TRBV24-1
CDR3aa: CATSDHLAGGQETQYF

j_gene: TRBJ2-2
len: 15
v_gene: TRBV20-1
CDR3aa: CSASRAGLDTGELFF

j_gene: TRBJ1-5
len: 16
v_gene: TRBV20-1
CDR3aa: CSASYTGANSNQPQHF

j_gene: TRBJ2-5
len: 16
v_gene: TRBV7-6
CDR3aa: CASSLSGSNTGETQYF

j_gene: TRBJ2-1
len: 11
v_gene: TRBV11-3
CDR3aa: CASSLAGTQFF

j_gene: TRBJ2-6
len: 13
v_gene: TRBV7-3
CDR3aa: CARTSGGPLLLTF

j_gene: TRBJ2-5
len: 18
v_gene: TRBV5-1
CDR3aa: CASSLAPTSGVTGETQYF

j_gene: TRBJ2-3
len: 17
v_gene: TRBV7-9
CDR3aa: CASSPKRGTSRYNEQYF

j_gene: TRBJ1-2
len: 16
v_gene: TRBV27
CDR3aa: CASSSLAGDRNYGYTF